This TCR beta chain was observed in a study of blood T cell repertoires in COVID-19. For the study at large: T cells, B-cell-depleted T cells, or PBMCs provided the cDNA or gDNA that served as material.

The count of this clone is one. Those enrolled in Seattle joined during active infection and were followed longitudinally afterward. How the authors handled the data: Amplification of reference gene primers was used by the study to estimate nucleated cell counts. Generated by immunoSEQ multiplex PCR, the TCRdb table keeps only in-frame clones and is missing some. V, J and clone size reflect that table, while D and trimming were determined from the DNA. The sample lists 150,000 to 200,000 clones, 85% to 95% occurring once. V was trimmed by 8 bases and J by 3 bases, leaving 13 bases between them. Germline lookup yields CDR1 SNHLY and CDR2 FYNNEI. The CDR3 sequence is 13 residues long.

Input material: peripheral blood. This receptor was taken from a woman aged 55 to 70 with COVID-19, enrolled during active disease. This chain connects TRBV2 to TRBJ1-1; D remains ambiguous. The CDR3: CASPAGRDTEAFF. The CDR3 nucleotides are TGTGCCAGCCCGGCCGGCCGGGACACTGAAGCTTTCTTT.